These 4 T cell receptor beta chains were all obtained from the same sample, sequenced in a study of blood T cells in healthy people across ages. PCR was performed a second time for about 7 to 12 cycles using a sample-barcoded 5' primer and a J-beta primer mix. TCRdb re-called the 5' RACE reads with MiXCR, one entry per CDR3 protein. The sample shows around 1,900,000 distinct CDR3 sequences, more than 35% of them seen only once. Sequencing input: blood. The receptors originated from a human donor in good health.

CDR3 in amino acids: CASSQVGTGGRPDTQYF. The CDR3 coding sequence is TGTGCCAGCAGCCAAGTGGGGACAGGGGGCAGACCAGATACGCAGTATTTT. The chain links TRBV3-1 to TRBJ2-3; 12 bases match TRBD1. This CDR3 spans 17 amino acids. V lost 1 base, J lost 4 bases, and 6 bases stayed unmatched. Germline V CDR1 and CDR2: LGHDT, YNNKEL (reference sequence).

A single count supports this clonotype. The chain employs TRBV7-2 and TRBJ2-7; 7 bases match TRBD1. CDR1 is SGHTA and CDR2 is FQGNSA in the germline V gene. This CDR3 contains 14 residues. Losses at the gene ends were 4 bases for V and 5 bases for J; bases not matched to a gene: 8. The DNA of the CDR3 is TGTGCCAGCAGCTCCCGGACAGGTTTCAACGAGCAGTACTTC. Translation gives CASSSRTGFNEQYF.

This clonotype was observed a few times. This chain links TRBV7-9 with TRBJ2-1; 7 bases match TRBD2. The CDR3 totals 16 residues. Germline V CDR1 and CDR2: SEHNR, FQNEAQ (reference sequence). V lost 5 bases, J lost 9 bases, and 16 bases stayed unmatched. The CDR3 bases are TGTGCCAGCAGCCAATACTCCGGGACTATGGTTCCTGAGCAGTTCTTC. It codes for CASSQYSGTMVPEQFF.

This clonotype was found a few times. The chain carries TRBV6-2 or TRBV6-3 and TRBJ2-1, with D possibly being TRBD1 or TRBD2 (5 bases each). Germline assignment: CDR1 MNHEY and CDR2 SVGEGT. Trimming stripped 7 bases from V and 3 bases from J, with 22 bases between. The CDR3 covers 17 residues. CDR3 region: CASNPARGETYYNEQFF. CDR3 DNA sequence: TGTGCCAGCAATCCCGCTAGAGGGGAAACCTACTACAATGAGCAGTTCTTC.